This T cell receptor (beta chain) is drawn from a study of T cell responses to AZD1222 COVID-19 vaccine (dated by TCRdb to the early 2020s). Looking at the study overall: TCR sequencing covered over 230 trial participants: nearly 210 given two doses of AZD1222 and around 25 given two doses of MenACWY control vaccine. Enrollment into the trials was organized by age into subgroups of 18-55, 56-69 and 70-plus years, and those subgroups contained approximately 160, 26 and 62 TCR-sequenced participants, respectively. Study-wide conclusions, independent of this receptor: Participants were mostly white British and included more females than males, and it was suggested by the authors that clonal diversity may have been underestimated. The vaccine-associated CD4 TCRs covered the entire spike protein, and the dominant responses fell in regions 160-218 and 743-854. After two AZD1222 doses, spike-specific TCR breadth and depth were significantly higher than at day 0 and than in MenACWY recipients. In the small 56-69-year group, the increase in depth fell short of significance, most likely because of low power. Because no day 14 peak-response samples were available, the repertoires could be characterized only after the peak T cell response. Reportedly, close to half of the unique spike-specific TCRs recognized epitopes lying outside the regions that are mutated in the B.1.351 and B.1.1.7 variants. Only five to seven AZD1222 recipients were SARS-CoV-2 seropositive at baseline, limiting conclusions about previously exposed vaccinees.

The sample's time point label, decoded: about 28 days (+/-7) after the second vaccine dose. AZD1222 recipients whose second dose came at about 4 weeks and those whose second dose came at about 12 weeks were combined into one group, since spike-specific TCR depth and breadth did not differ between the two schedules. The vaccinee samples were drawn from two UK trials, COV001 and COV002, one of which was a single-blind randomized controlled phase 2/3 trial testing AZD1222 (ChAdOx1 nCoV-19) in healthy adults. Trial participant PBMC samples were collected at day 0 and day 28 after the second dose for TCRbeta chain sequencing. A remark on this clone: This receptor's antigen is unknown. Base qualities are not recorded, but no much larger clone differs from it by a single base.

Trimming takes 5 bases off V and 3 bases off J; junction bases not matched to a gene: 9. The CDR3 runs 15 residues from the cysteine to the phenylalanine. Only the CDR3 DNA stays, 45 bases, in frame from base 1. CDR1 and CDR2 (LNHDA, SQIVND) derive from the germline V gene (reference sequence). The CDR3 regions of human TCRbeta chains were analyzed by immunosequencing. Per the authors' processing: TCRs in the repertoires were compared against a reference library of SARS-CoV-2-specific TCRs that had been generated with the MIRA antigen-specificity platform. Breadth was defined as the fraction of unique TCRs that were SARS-CoV-2-associated. Depth was defined as the fraction of total T cells that were SARS-CoV-2-associated. Using the MIRA data, each spike-specific TCR was assigned both to the spike region to which the TCR was reactive and to a CD4 or CD8 class. Log10-transformed breadth and depth values were compared by one-way ANOVA with Sidak's multiple comparisons tests. Held by TCRdb, this immuneACCESS table contains in-frame sequences only and omits some clones. Under half of the omission traces to an unresolved V gene where checked; the cause of the rest is unknown. V, J and clone size are taken as reported in that table, and D and trimming were inferred from the DNA itself. The sample table lists some 120,000 clones, roughly 88% of them with a count of one. The ten largest clones add up to about 29% of the sample.

The receptor comes from an adult who received the AZD1222 COVID-19 vaccine. The sequenced sample was peripheral blood, obtained 28 days after the second AZD1222 dose. The V and J genes are TRBV19 and TRBJ1-1; 7 central nucleotides agree with TRBD1. The CDR3 in this case is CASSPQAGGYTEAFF. The DNA reads as follows: TGTGCCAGTAGTCCCCAGGCAGGGGGGTACACTGAAGCTTTCTTT. Reference TRBV19 and TRBJ1-1 genes cover what lies past the CDR3, so the full variable domain is DGGITQSPKYLFRKEGQNVTLSCEQNLNHDAMYWYRQDPGQGLRLIYYSQIVNDFQKGDIAEGYSVSREKKESFPLTVTSAQKNPTAFYLCASSPQAGGYTEAFFGQGTRLTVV.